These T cell receptor beta chains were read from a single sample in a study of identical twins. TCRdb called the 5' RACE reads again in MiXCR, with one record for every CDR3 protein. The data show 200,000 or so distinct CDR3 sequences, around 8.1% seen once. This sample also appeared in a second study, on yellow fever vaccine responses in identical twins.

The sequenced material came from memory (CD45RO+) T cells sorted from blood. Every receptor here comes from a woman aged 18-29 years in good health. Each CDR3 is given with its conserved first and last residue. D genes are given only for firm matches. Only some rows state a clone size, as once, few, many or a class for expanded clones.

TRBJ2-5,TRBV19,NA,NA,CATRPRQTETQYF,TGTGCCACCAGACCAAGACAGACAGAGACCCAGTACTTC
TRBJ2-2,TRBV12-5,few,NA,CASGIRGTGELFF,TGTGCTAGTGGTATCCGAGGCACCGGGGAGCTGTTTTTT
TRBJ1-6,TRBV7-6,few,NA,CASSRRRGFNSPLHF,TGTGCCAGCAGCCGCCGGAGGGGGTTCAATTCACCCCTCCACTTT
TRBJ2-1,TRBV2,many,NA,CASSINNEQFF,TGTGCCAGCAGTATTAACAATGAGCAGTTCTTC
TRBJ2-7,TRBV29-1,many,NA,CSVSIGARDEQYF,TGCAGCGTATCTATTGGGGCTAGGGACGAGCAGTACTTC
TRBJ2-1,TRBV27,few,TRBD2,CASSPGGLAGGQLNEQFF,TGTGCCAGCAGTCCCGGGGGACTAGCGGGAGGGCAGCTCAATGAGCAGTTCTTC
TRBJ1-2,TRBV4-2,many,TRBD1,CASSQGGTGLVYGYTF,TGTGCCAGCAGCCAAGGTGGGACAGGCCTCGTGTATGGCTACACCTTC
TRBJ2-7,TRBV15,many,NA,CATSPQGGHHEQYF,TGTGCCACCAGCCCACAGGGGGGGCACCACGAGCAGTACTTC
TRBJ2-5,TRBV12-3/TRBV12-4,many,NA,CASSLGEETQYF,TGTGCCAGCAGTCTTGGGGAAGAGACCCAGTACTTC
TRBJ2-7,TRBV24-1,NA,NA,CATSATGVPLEQYF,TGTGCCACCAGTGCTACGGGAGTTCCCCTCGAGCAGTACTTC
TRBJ1-5,TRBV24-1,many,NA,CATSLTANQPQHF,TGTGCCACCAGTTTGACAGCAAATCAGCCCCAGCATTTT
TRBJ2-1,TRBV20-1,once,TRBD2,CSASPLAGDSYNEQFF,TGCAGTGCTTCCCCCTTAGCGGGGGACTCCTACAATGAGCAGTTCTTC
TRBJ2-3,TRBV20-1,NA,NA,CSAREPGLDTQYF,TGCAGTGCTAGAGAGCCGGGACTTGATACGCAGTATTTT
TRBJ1-2,TRBV4-1,many,TRBD1,CASSQVGQGIYGYTF,TGCGCCAGCAGCCAAGTTGGACAGGGAATATATGGCTACACCTTC
TRBJ1-5,TRBV27,NA,NA,CASSFSGVGQPQHF,TGTGCCAGCAGCTTTTCCGGGGTAGGCCAGCCCCAGCATTTT
TRBJ2-1,TRBV6-2/TRBV6-3,many,NA,CASSRGQSNEQFF,TGTGCCAGCAGTCGTGGACAGTCCAATGAGCAGTTCTTC
TRBJ2-7,TRBV20-1,few,NA,CSARDSTSWQYF,TGCAGTGCTAGGGATAGTACGTCGTGGCAGTACTTC
TRBJ2-3,TRBV29-1,few,NA,CSVEDPYARQNPDTQYF,TGCAGCGTTGAAGATCCGTACGCACGCCAGAATCCAGATACGCAGTATTTT
TRBJ1-1,TRBV14,NA,NA,CASSLSLQGRNTEAFF,TGTGCCAGCAGCCTCAGCCTCCAGGGGCGGAACACTGAAGCTTTCTTT
TRBJ1-2,TRBV5-1,NA,TRBD1,CASSLFPSSRDRDYGYTF,TGCGCCAGCAGCCTGTTTCCTTCCAGCCGGGACAGAGACTATGGCTACACCTTC
TRBJ2-7,TRBV27,few,NA,CASRQGSHEQYF,TGTGCCAGCAGACAGGGATCCCACGAGCAGTACTTC
TRBJ2-2,TRBV5-1,many,NA,CASSERQRYTGELFF,TGCGCCAGCAGCGAAAGACAGCGATACACCGGGGAGCTGTTTTTT
TRBJ2-7,TRBV5-1,many,NA,CASSLEGIDRFYEQYF,TGCGCCAGCAGCTTGGAGGGGATTGACCGCTTCTACGAGCAGTACTTC
TRBJ2-5,TRBV25-1,NA,TRBD1,CASSPPGQGGETQYF,TGTGCCAGCAGTCCGCCGGGACAGGGGGGAGAGACCCAGTACTTC
TRBJ2-7,TRBV5-1,NA,NA,CASSADPAGSYEQYF,TGCGCCAGCAGCGCGGACCCGGCCGGTTCCTACGAGCAGTACTTC
TRBJ2-7,TRBV10-2,many,TRBD2,CASSGVGLAGGPYEQYF,TGCGCCAGCAGTGGGGTTGGACTAGCGGGAGGGCCCTACGAGCAGTACTTC
TRBJ2-7,TRBV23-1,NA,TRBD1,CASSQSQGARVQYF,TGCGCCAGCAGTCAATCGCAGGGGGCAAGGGTGCAGTACTTC
TRBJ2-3,TRBV6-1,many,TRBD2,CASSRKGLAGTDTQYF,TGTGCCAGCAGCCGAAAAGGACTAGCGGGAACAGATACGCAGTATTTT
TRBJ2-7,TRBV19,NA,NA,CASSIGPHTGEQYF,TGTGCCAGTAGTATAGGGCCCCACACAGGGGAGCAGTACTTC
TRBJ2-7,TRBV29-1,many,NA,CSVELTGYEQYF,TGCAGCGTTGAATTAACAGGGTACGAGCAGTACTTC
TRBJ2-7,TRBV18,few,TRBD1,CASSTARGPYEQYF,TGTGCCAGCTCAACTGCTAGGGGGCCCTACGAGCAGTACTTC
TRBJ2-7,TRBV20-1,NA,TRBD1,CSAIDRGATYEQYF,TGCAGTGCAATAGACAGGGGGGCCACCTACGAGCAGTACTTC
TRBJ2-7,TRBV12-3/TRBV12-4,many,TRBD1,CASKPGQGAQEQYF,TGTGCCAGCAAGCCGGGACAGGGGGCGCAGGAGCAGTACTTC
TRBJ1-6,TRBV7-2,few,NA,CASSQDRPPLHF,TGTGCCAGCAGCCAGGACAGACCACCCCTCCACTTT
TRBJ2-5,TRBV29-1,many,TRBD2,CSGGTSGRKEWYF,TGCAGCGGGGGGACTAGCGGGAGAAAGGAATGGTACTTC
TRBJ2-3,TRBV7-8,many,NA,CASSLGEVTQYF,TGTGCCAGCAGCTTAGGGGAAGTCACGCAGTATTTT
TRBJ2-1,TRBV12-3/TRBV12-4,many,NA,CASSRGDNEQFF,TGTGCCAGCAGCAGAGGGGACAATGAGCAGTTCTTC
TRBJ2-1,TRBV28,many,NA,CASSEDSRNEQFF,TGTGCCAGCAGTGAGGACAGCCGCAATGAGCAGTTCTTC
TRBJ2-2,TRBV3-1,NA,NA,CASSQGSGNTGELFF,TGTGCCAGCAGCCAAGGATCGGGGAACACCGGGGAGCTGTTTTTT
TRBJ2-7,TRBV29-1,NA,NA,CSVRGGGWGYEQYF,TGCAGCGTTCGAGGGGGGGGATGGGGGTACGAGCAGTACTTC
TRBJ2-3,TRBV5-1,many,NA,CASSLVGTQYSTDTQYF,TGCGCCAGCAGCTTGGTAGGGACGCAGTATAGCACAGATACGCAGTATTTT
TRBJ1-5,TRBV6-1,many,TRBD1,CASRPGQGIINQPQHF,TGTGCCAGCAGACCGGGACAGGGAATTATCAATCAGCCCCAGCATTTT
TRBJ2-1,TRBV20-1,many,NA,CSARVVYRASVNEQFF,TGCAGTGCTAGAGTTGTCTACCGGGCTAGCGTGAATGAGCAGTTCTTC
TRBJ2-2,TRBV30,NA,TRBD2,CAWKGLAGFAGELFF,TGTGCCTGGAAGGGACTAGCGGGTTTCGCCGGGGAGCTGTTTTTT
TRBJ1-5,TRBV20-1,few,NA,CSARDFQGNQPQHF,TGCAGTGCTAGAGACTTTCAGGGAAATCAGCCCCAGCATTTT
TRBJ1-4,TRBV6-2/TRBV6-3,few,NA,CASSTPRYNEKLFF,TGTGCCAGCAGTACCCCGCGCTATAATGAAAAACTGTTTTTT
TRBJ1-2,TRBV6-2/TRBV6-3,NA,TRBD1,CASLKGAEDYGYTF,TGTGCCAGTCTGAAGGGGGCGGAGGACTATGGCTACACCTTC
TRBJ2-1,TRBV12-5,few,NA,CASGLDRDNEQFF,TGTGCTAGTGGTTTGGACAGGGACAATGAGCAGTTCTTC
TRBJ1-2,TRBV4-3,NA,TRBD1,CASSQIDRGRDGGYTF,TGCGCCAGCAGCCAGATAGACAGGGGGCGCGACGGTGGCTACACCTTC
TRBJ2-2,TRBV20-1,many,TRBD2,CSAPPPGGVTGELFF,TGCAGTGCGCCCCCTCCGGGGGGTGTCACCGGGGAGCTGTTTTTT
TRBJ2-7,TRBV10-3,NA,NA,CAIRGDRLPTHRDYEQYF,TGTGCCATCAGAGGTGACCGTCTACCAACTCACAGGGACTACGAGCAGTACTTC
TRBJ1-5,TRBV4-2,NA,TRBD1,CASSPQTGVDQPQHF,TGTGCCAGCAGCCCCCAGACAGGGGTGGATCAGCCCCAGCATTTT
TRBJ2-6,TRBV11-2,NA,NA,CASGTGSSGANVLTF,TGTGCCAGCGGGACCGGGAGCTCTGGGGCCAACGTCCTGACTTTC
TRBJ1-1,TRBV7-2,many,NA,CASRGTRNTEAFF,TGTGCCAGCAGAGGGACACGAAACACTGAAGCTTTCTTT